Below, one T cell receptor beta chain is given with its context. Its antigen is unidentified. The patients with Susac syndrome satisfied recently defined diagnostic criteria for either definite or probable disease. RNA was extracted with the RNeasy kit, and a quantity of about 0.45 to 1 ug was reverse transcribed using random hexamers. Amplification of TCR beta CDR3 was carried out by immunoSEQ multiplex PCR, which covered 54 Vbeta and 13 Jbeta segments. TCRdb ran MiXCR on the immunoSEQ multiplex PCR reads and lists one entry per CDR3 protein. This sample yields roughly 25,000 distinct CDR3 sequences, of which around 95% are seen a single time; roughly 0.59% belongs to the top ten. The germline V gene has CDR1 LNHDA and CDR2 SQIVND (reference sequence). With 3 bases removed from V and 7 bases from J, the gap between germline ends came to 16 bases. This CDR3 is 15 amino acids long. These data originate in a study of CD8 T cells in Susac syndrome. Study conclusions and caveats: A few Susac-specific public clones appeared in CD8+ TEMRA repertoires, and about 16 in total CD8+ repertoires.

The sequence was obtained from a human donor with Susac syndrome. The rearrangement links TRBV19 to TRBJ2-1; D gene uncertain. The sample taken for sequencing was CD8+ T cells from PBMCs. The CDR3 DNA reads TGTGCCAGTAGTATGAGGCCCAGACCTGGAAATGAGCAGTTCTTC. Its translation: CASSMRPRPGNEQFF.